Listed below are T cell receptor beta chains from one sample, sequenced in a study of blood T cells in healthy people across ages. In TCRdb, the 5' RACE reads were re-called with MiXCR into one record per CDR3 protein. The sample holds some 920,000 distinct CDR3 sequences; roughly 47% are singletons and the top ten take around a fifth. Input material: blood. The receptors stem from an older woman in good health. The CDR3 runs from the conserved cysteine through the conserved F or W. The D gene is left open where the match is weak. Some rows mark clone size as missing; the rest say once, few, many or name a class of expanded clone.

j_call clone_size d_call v_call cdr3_nt cdr3_aa
TRBJ1-2 - - TRBV4-3 TGCGCCAGCCGCGGGACGGGGAGGAGTGGCTACACCTTC CASRGTGRSGYTF
TRBJ2-1 few - TRBV6-5 TGTGCCAGCAGTTACTCGATTGCGGAGGCCTACAATGAGCAGTTCTTC CASSYSIAEAYNEQFF
TRBJ2-3 - - TRBV12-3/TRBV12-4 TGTGCCAGCGGATCGCCGGGACGAGCCCGGACAGATACGCAGTATTTT CASGSPGRARTDTQYF
TRBJ2-1 - - TRBV12-5 TGTGCTAGTGGTTTGGCCCCAGGGTTTAGCTCCTACAATGAGCAGTTCTTC CASGLAPGFSSYNEQFF
TRBJ1-5 - - TRBV12-3/TRBV12-4 TGTGCCAGCAGTCAACAGGGTCTGAATCAGCCCCAGCATTTT CASSQQGLNQPQHF
TRBJ2-7 - - TRBV20-1 TGCAGTACCGGGTCCCCCTACGAGCAGTACTTC CSTGSPYEQYF
TRBJ2-7 - - TRBV4-3 TGCGCCAGCAGCCTGAACAGGGTAAAATACGAGCAGTACTTC CASSLNRVKYEQYF
TRBJ1-6 - - TRBV4-1 TGCGCCAGCAGCCCTACCCCAGGAATGAATTCACCCCTCCACTTT CASSPTPGMNSPLHF
TRBJ2-5 few - TRBV3-1 TGTGCCAGCAGCCAAAGATCGAGGGGGGACCAAGAGACCCAGTACTTC CASSQRSRGDQETQYF
TRBJ1-2 many TRBD1 TRBV7-3 TGTGCCAGCAGCCTGGGACAGGGTCATTATGGCTACACCTTC CASSLGQGHYGYTF
TRBJ2-7 - TRBD1 TRBV2 TGTGCCAGCAGTGAAACAGGGACAGACCTGGGGAAGCAGTACTTC CASSETGTDLGKQYF
TRBJ2-6 few - TRBV4-3 TGCGCCAGCAGCCAAGAACCCACCAAGGGATTCGGGGCCAACGTCCTGACTTTC CASSQEPTKGFGANVLTF
TRBJ2-3 few - TRBV25-1 TGTGCCAACCCGACTAGTGATCTAGCAGATACGCAGTATTTT CANPTSDLADTQYF
TRBJ2-3 few TRBD2 TRBV4-3 TGCGCCAGCAGCCAAGATCTTAAAAGCGGGAGGAAGTATGATACGCAGTATTTT CASSQDLKSGRKYDTQYF
TRBJ2-7 many - TRBV2 TGTGCCAGCAGCGCAGCCAGCCCCGAAAATTACAATGAGCAGTACTTC CASSAASPENYNEQYF
TRBJ2-7 - TRBD2 TRBV12-3/TRBV12-4 TGTGCCAGCAGTTTTCAGGAAGCGGGATACGAGCAGTACTTC CASSFQEAGYEQYF
TRBJ2-3 - - TRBV5-6 TGTGCCAGCAGCTTGGGTCGGGCGGCGAATCGGCCGCAGTATTTT CASSLGRAANRPQYF
TRBJ2-5 - - TRBV27 TGTGCCAGCAGTTCTCGGACAGAGACCCAAGAGACCCAGTACTTC CASSSRTETQETQYF
TRBJ2-3 - - TRBV6-6 TGCGTCAGCAGCCTCACCACAGATACGCAGTATTTT CVSSLTTDTQYF
TRBJ2-1 few - TRBV7-9 TGTGCCAGCAGCATAGGGGCAGACAACAATGAGCAGTTCTTC CASSIGADNNEQFF
TRBJ2-7 - - TRBV20-1 TGCAGTGCTCCGGGACCGGGTTTCTACGAGCAGTACTTC CSAPGPGFYEQYF
TRBJ1-1 - - TRBV6-2/TRBV6-3 TGTGCCAGCAGTTACGGGTTCGGGGCCCCAGACAACACTGAAGCTTTCTTT CASSYGFGAPDNTEAFF
TRBJ2-3 few - TRBV30 TGTGCCTGGAGGCGGAGAGGGGGCACAGATACGCAGTATTTT CAWRRRGGTDTQYF
TRBJ2-5 - TRBD2 TRBV12-5 TGTGCTAGTGGTTCGGGACTAGCGGGAGAAGAGACCCAGTACTTC CASGSGLAGEETQYF
TRBJ2-1 - - TRBV28 TGTGCCAGCAGTTTTTCTGGAGCAAGGGATGAGCAGTTCTTC CASSFSGARDEQFF
TRBJ2-7 few - TRBV9 TGTGCCAGCAGCAAGAGGGACGGACCCTACGAGCAGTACTTC CASSKRDGPYEQYF
TRBJ2-7 - TRBD1 TRBV7-6 TGTGCCAGCAGCTTAAGCAGGGGGCCAGGCTACGAGCAGTACTTC CASSLSRGPGYEQYF
TRBJ1-6 few - TRBV15 TGTGCCACCAGCAGAGACCGGAATTCACCCCTCCACTTT CATSRDRNSPLHF
TRBJ2-2 few - TRBV12-3/TRBV12-4 TGTGCCAGCAGTCAACCTCAGGGAATCCGGGAGCTGTTTTTT CASSQPQGIRELFF
TRBJ2-1 few - TRBV7-2 TGTGCCAGCAGCCCCCCCAGCGGGTGGTCCTACAATGAGCAGTTCTTC CASSPPSGWSYNEQFF
TRBJ2-4 few - TRBV5-6 TGTGCCAGCAGCGGGGGAGGACAGGCCGAAAACATTCAGTACTTC CASSGGGQAENIQYF
TRBJ1-1 - - TRBV5-1 TGCGCCAGCAGCCCCTGGGCAGGGATGAACACTGAAGCTTTCTTT CASSPWAGMNTEAFF
TRBJ1-6 - TRBD1 TRBV3-1 TGTGCCAGCGGCGACAGGGGCGGGTCACCCCCCCACTTT CASGDRGGSPPHF
TRBJ2-7 - TRBD2 TRBV28 TGTGCCACCGGGACTAGCGGGATCTACGAGCAGTACTTC CATGTSGIYEQYF
TRBJ2-5 - TRBD1 TRBV5-1 TGCGCCAGCAGCAAAATGGGACAGCCTCAAGAGACCCAGTACTTC CASSKMGQPQETQYF
TRBJ2-3 - - TRBV9 TGTGCCAGCAGCGGCAGAGTCCCGGGCACAGATACGCAGTATTTT CASSGRVPGTDTQYF
TRBJ2-7 few TRBD2 TRBV2 TGTGCCAGCAGTGTGGCCCTAGCGGGAGTCGAGCAGTACTTC CASSVALAGVEQYF